The 18 T cell receptor beta chains listed next were all sequenced from one sample in a study of OX40 agonist ivuxolimab in advanced cancers. Here immunoSEQ multiplex PCR was the method, and the copy in TCRdb shows in-frame clones only, minus some. Of around 84,000 clones detected, roughly 92% appear once; the ten largest clones hold approximately 10%. Sample: CD4+ or CD8+ T cells sorted from blood, taken in a trial of the OX40 agonist ivuxolimab. The source of these receptors is an adult with an advanced solid tumor such as melanoma, head and neck, liver or kidney cancer.

This rearrangement joins TRBV9 to TRBJ2-5; a possible D gene is TRBD1 (6 bases). Germline loops: CDR1 SGDLS, CDR2 YYNGEE. Trimming pared 0 bases from V and 5 bases from J, leaving 11 bases between. The CDR3 spans 14 residues. The CDR3 DNA reads as TGTGCCAGCAGCGTAGGCGGCAGGGGTGAGACCCAGTACTTC. This gives the protein CASSVGGRGETQYF.

This clone was seen a single time. The chain recombines TRBV6-5 with TRBJ1-2; TRBD1 agrees at 7 bases. V lost 7 bases, J lost 4 bases, and 9 bases stayed unmatched. The CDR3 extends over 14 amino acids. Germline V gene data show CDR1 as MNHEY and CDR2 as SVGAGI. The CDR3 nucleotides are TGTGCCAGCACTACAGGGGAGGGTGGCTATGGCTACACCTTC. It codes for CASTTGEGGYGYTF.

The rearrangement links TRBV5-6 to TRBJ2-3, with 14 bases matching TRBD2. CDR1 is SGHDT, CDR2 YYEEEE, per germline. This CDR3 has 18 residues. V lost 1 base to trimming and J lost 2 bases; unmatched junction nucleotides: 6. The CDR3 spells CASSLTPGLAGATDTQYF. The CDR3 DNA follows: TGTGCCAGCAGCTTGACTCCGGGACTAGCGGGGGCCACAGATACGCAGTATTTT. Complete variable domain (other parts from reference TRBV5-6 and TRBJ2-3): DAGVTQSPTHLIKTRGQQVTLRCSPKSGHDTVSWYQQALGQGPQFIFQYYEEEERQRGNFPDRFSGHQFPNYSSELNVNALLLGDSALYLCASSLTPGLAGATDTQYFGPGTRLTVL.

J is TRBJ1-6 and V is TRBV6-5, with D possibly matching TRBD1 (5 bases). The germline V gene has CDR1 MNHEY and CDR2 SVGAGI. Between the trimmed V and J ends, which lost 0 bases and 5 bases, there was a span of 8 bases. This CDR3 region has 15 residues. CDR3 nucleotide sequence: TGTGCCAGCAGTTACTCTCAGGGACATAATTCACCCCTCCACTTT. Encoded protein: CASSYSQGHNSPLHF.

This chain's CDR3 is CASSPGRIEQYF. CDR3 bases: TGTGCCAGCAGCCCGGGGAGGATCGAGCAGTACTTC. The genes are TRBV14 and TRBJ2-7; maybe TRBD2 (6 bases). In germline, CDR1 is SGHDN, CDR2 FVKESK. The length of the CDR3 is 12 residues. The V and J ends lost 4 bases and 6 bases respectively, with 10 bases between them.

This chain joins TRBV25-1 and TRBJ1-1, with TRBD1 matching over 8 bases. CDR3 length equals 11 residues. Germline V gene data show CDR1 as MGHDK and CDR2 as SYGVNS. V gave up 10 bases and J gave up 11 bases; unmatched junction bases: 9. The CDR3 protein is CATGQGHEAFF. DNA for the CDR3: TGTGCCACCGGACAGGGACATGAGGCTTTCTTT.

This clone was picked up one time. J is TRBJ1-1 and V is TRBV6-6, with 8 bases aligning to TRBD1. Germline-derived CDR1 and CDR2 are MNHNY and SVGAGI (reference sequence). V dropped 7 bases and J dropped 5; count of bases not matched to a gene: 9. The CDR3 totals 14 residues. CDR3 region: CASIEDRAWTEAFF. Written as DNA, the CDR3 is TGTGCCAGCATTGAGGACAGGGCCTGGACTGAAGCTTTCTTT.

In this sample, this clone turned up a few times. The genes are TRBV2 and TRBJ2-3; tentatively, D is TRBD1 or TRBD2 (6 bases each). CDR1 and CDR2 (germline): SNHLY, FYNNEI. The CDR3 covers 14 residues. Trimming took off 3 bases at V and 4 bases at J, with 11 bases between the two ends. Here the CDR3 reads CASSDWGAPDTQYF. The CDR3 nucleotides read TGTGCCAGCAGTGATTGGGGGGCTCCAGATACGCAGTATTTT.

The chain couples TRBV9 to TRBJ1-1; D unclear. The ends were cut back, 5 bases at V and 5 bases at J, with 10 bases in the middle. This CDR3 comprises 12 residues. In germline, CDR1 is SGDLS, CDR2 YYNGEE. CDR3 loop: CASSPTGTEAFF. DNA for the CDR3: TGTGCCAGCAGTCCAACCGGTACTGAAGCTTTCTTT. The full variable domain, in which reference TRBV9 and TRBJ1-1 provide the parts outside the CDR3, is DSGVTQTPKHLITATGQRVTLRCSPRSGDLSVYWYQQSLDQGLQFLIQYYNGEERAKGNILERFSAQQFPDLHSELNLSSLELGDSALYFCASSPTGTEAFFGQGTRLTVV.

The CDR3, as DNA: TGTGCCAGCAGTTTTAGGGGTGGCGGGGCCTACACAGATACGCAGTATTTT. It yields the protein CASSFRGGGAYTDTQYF. The chain links TRBV13 to TRBJ2-3, with D possibly TRBD2 on 6 matching bases. Germline CDR1 PRHDT, CDR2 FYEKMQ (reference sequence). The CDR3 length is 17 residues. The V end was cut by 6 bases, the J end by 2 bases, with 21 bases between.

CDR3 sequence: CATSRPFRGKNTEAFF. CDR3 nucleotide sequence: TGTGCCACCAGCAGACCCTTCAGGGGAAAGAACACTGAAGCTTTCTTT. The chain couples TRBV15 to TRBJ1-1; D is possibly TRBD1 (6 bases). The CDR3 consists of 16 residues. V gave up 2 bases and J gave up 1 base, with 14 bases separating them. The germline CDR1 and CDR2 sequences are LNHNV and YYDKDF (reference sequence).

The chain has TRBV2 and TRBJ2-7; D is undetermined. CDR1 and CDR2 from the germline V gene are SNHLY and FYNNEI. The CDR3 contains 15 residues. Between the trimmed V and J ends, which lost 3 bases and 3 bases, there was a span of 15 bases. The CDR3 here is CASSDRVSFRYEQYF. Written as DNA, the CDR3 is TGTGCCAGCAGTGATAGGGTATCTTTCCGCTACGAGCAGTACTTC.

This clone was recorded only once. This rearrangement joins TRBV7-2 to TRBJ2-3; perhaps TRBD2 as D (6 bases). CDR1 and CDR2 from the germline V gene are SGHTA and FQGNSA. CDR3 length equals 15 residues. Trimming stripped 3 bases from V and 0 bases from J, with 10 bases between. In DNA, the CDR3 is TGTGCCAGCAGCTTGGAGGGCCTAAGCACAGATACGCAGTATTTT. This translates into CASSLEGLSTDTQYF.

V is TRBV11-2 and J is TRBJ2-1, with 8 nucleotides matching TRBD1. CDR1 and CDR2 from the germline V gene are SGHAT and FQNNGV. V lost 5 bases and J lost 5; bases outside the gene matches: 5. This CDR3 has 14 amino acids. The CDR3 sequence: CASSTPTGDNEQFF. Here the CDR3 DNA reads TGTGCCAGCAGCACCCCGACAGGGGACAATGAGCAGTTCTTC.

This clone was counted once. The CDR3 here is CASSFITNTGELFF. The CDR3 nucleotides are TGTGCCAGCAGTTTCATTACGAACACCGGGGAGCTGTTTTTT. The chain uses TRBV6-5 and TRBJ2-2; no clear D. The CDR3 has 14 amino acids. From germline, CDR1 is MNHEY and CDR2 SVGAGI. V was cut by 4 bases and J by 0 bases, with 6 bases left in between.

This clone appeared a single time. The chain combines TRBV4-2 with TRBJ2-2; TRBD1 is a possible D gene (5 bases). Trimming removed 0 bases from V and 9 bases from J, with 11 bases in between. This CDR3 region has 14 residues. Looked up from germline, CDR1 is LGHNA and CDR2 is YNFKEQ. The CDR3 loop reads CASSQDGGARELFF. CDR3 sequence (DNA): TGTGCCAGCAGCCAAGATGGTGGGGCAAGGGAGCTGTTTTTT.

This sequence joins TRBV4-3 and TRBJ2-1; TRBD1 is a possible D gene (6 bases). CDR3 length: 17 amino acids. V was clipped by 0 bases and J by 0 bases, with 12 bases between them. Germline CDR1 is LGHNA and CDR2 is YSLEER. The CDR3 bases are TGCGCCAGCAGCCAAGATGTTTGGACAGCCTCCTACAATGAGCAGTTCTTC. Translation gives CASSQDVWTASYNEQFF.

In this sample, this clone turned up a few times. This chain uses TRBV4-1 with TRBJ1-2; TRBD1 is a possible D gene (5 bases). The length of the CDR3 is 15 residues. Trimming stripped 4 bases from V and 3 bases from J, with 15 bases between. Germline V CDR1 and CDR2: MGHRA, YSYEKL. The CDR3 DNA reads TGCGCCAGCAGCCCGGCGGGGCAGTTAGACTATGGCTACACCTTC. Its translation is CASSPAGQLDYGYTF.